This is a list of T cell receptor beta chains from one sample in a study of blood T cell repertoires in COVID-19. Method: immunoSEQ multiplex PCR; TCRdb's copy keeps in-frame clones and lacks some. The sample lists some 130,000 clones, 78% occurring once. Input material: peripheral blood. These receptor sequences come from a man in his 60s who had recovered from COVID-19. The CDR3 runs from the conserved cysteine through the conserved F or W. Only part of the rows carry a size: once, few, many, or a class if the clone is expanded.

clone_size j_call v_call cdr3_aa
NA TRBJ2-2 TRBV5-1 CASSPATGGDTGELFF
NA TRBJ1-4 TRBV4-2 CASSPNRVGEEKLFF
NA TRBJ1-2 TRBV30 CAWREMGQGYYGYTF
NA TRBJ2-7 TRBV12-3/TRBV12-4 CASSLTPGDQYF
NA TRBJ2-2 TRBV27 CASSLSVSGGWAGELFF
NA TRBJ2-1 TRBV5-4 CASSSLAGGPLTYNEQFF
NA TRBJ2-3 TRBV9 CASSLTWTSGYTDTQYF
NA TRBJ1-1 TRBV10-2 CASSAKGRTEAFF
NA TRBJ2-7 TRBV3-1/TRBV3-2 CASSIGSTYEQYF
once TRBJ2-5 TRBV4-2 CASSQDRSRGPSGETQYF
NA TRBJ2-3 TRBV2 CASSSGLGVDTQYF
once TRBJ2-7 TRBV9 CASSGAVDSYEQYF
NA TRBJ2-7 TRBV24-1 CATSDSIGTAKQYF
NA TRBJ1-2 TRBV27 CASRNRDRRLGYTF
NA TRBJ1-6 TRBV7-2 CASSLGGQPPRSPLHF
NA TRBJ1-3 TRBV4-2 CASSQAQGQGSGNTIYF
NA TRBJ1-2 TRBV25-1 CASIPSGGYGYTF
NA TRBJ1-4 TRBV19 CASSELGQGNEKLFF
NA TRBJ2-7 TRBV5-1 CASSLDSQSAEQYF
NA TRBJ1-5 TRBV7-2 CASSSGQGSNQPQHF
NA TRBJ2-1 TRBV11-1 CASSLGRTSGSGQFF
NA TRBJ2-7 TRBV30 CAWSVRQGNEQYF
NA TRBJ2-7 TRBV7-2 CASSLNQHREQYF
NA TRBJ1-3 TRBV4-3 CASSQGGGPGNTIYF
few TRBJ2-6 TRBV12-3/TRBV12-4 CASSSRVPNVLTF
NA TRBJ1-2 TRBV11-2 CASSLDVTGGGYTF
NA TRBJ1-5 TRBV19 CASSPYAGDQPQHF
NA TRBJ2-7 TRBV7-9 CASSLGEEGTYEQYF
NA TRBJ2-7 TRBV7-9 CASSLGTGSHEQYF
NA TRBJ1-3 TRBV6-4 CASGTGSRSGNTIYF
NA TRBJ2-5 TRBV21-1 CASSKGDGQVKETQYF
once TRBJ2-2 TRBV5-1 CASSDSGGTGELFF
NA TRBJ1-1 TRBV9 CASSPHRDPLAEAFF
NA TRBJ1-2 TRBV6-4 CASSEGAVQGIYGYTF
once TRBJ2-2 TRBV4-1 CASSQRSLTTGELFF
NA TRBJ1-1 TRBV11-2 CASSPNRGEGTEAFF